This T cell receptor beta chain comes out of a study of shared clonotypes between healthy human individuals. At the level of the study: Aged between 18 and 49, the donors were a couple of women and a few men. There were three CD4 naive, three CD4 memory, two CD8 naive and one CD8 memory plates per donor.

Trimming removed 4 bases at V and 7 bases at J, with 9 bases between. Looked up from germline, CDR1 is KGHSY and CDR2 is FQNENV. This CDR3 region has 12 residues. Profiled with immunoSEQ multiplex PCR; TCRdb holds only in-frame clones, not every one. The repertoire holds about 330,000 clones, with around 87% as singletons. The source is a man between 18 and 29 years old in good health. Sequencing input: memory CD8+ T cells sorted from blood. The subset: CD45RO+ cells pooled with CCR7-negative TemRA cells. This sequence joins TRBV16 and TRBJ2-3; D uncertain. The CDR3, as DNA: TGTGCCAGCAGCCCCTACTCTTATACGCAGTATTTT. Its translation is CASSPYSYTQYF.